One sample yielded the 24 T cell receptor beta chains listed below, sequenced in a study of vaccination effects on CD4 cells after COVID-19. Culture lasted around eleven days before CD4+ T cell isolation. Vaccination of participants consisted of two doses of either the BNT162b2 or mRNA-1273 vaccine. No antigen has been identified for these receptors. TCRdb keeps only in-frame clones here, not all; method: immunoSEQ multiplex PCR. The data contain 65,000 to 90,000 clones, around 69% of them seen just once; the ten biggest clones take up more than 2%. The specimen comprised CD4+ T cells from PBMCs cultured without peptide, sampled after COVID-19 vaccination. The receptors were sampled from a human donor who received a COVID-19 vaccine.

V and J are TRBV3-1 (or the pseudogene TRBV3-2) and TRBJ2-1; possible D gene TRBD1, 6 bases. The CDR3 is 16 amino acids. Between the trimmed V and J ends, which lost 0 bases and 0 bases, there was a span of 9 bases. Germline V gives CDR1 LGHDT, CDR2 YNNKEL (reference sequence). In DNA, the CDR3 is TGTGCCAGCAGCCAAGATAAGGGGGTCTCCTACAATGAGCAGTTCTTC. This sequence encodes CASSQDKGVSYNEQFF.

The rearrangement joins TRBV4-3 to TRBJ2-7; a weak D match, TRBD2 (5 bases). The CDR3 extends over 17 amino acids. Germline V gene lookup returns CDR1 LGHNA and CDR2 YSLEER. The V gene lost 0 bases and the J gene lost 2 bases, with 17 bases spanning the gap. As DNA, the CDR3 is TGCGCCAGCAGCCAAGATCCGCGGACTTCAAGGCCCTACGAGCAGTACGTC. It specifies CASSQDPRTSRPYEQYV.

The V call is TRBV5-6, the J call TRBJ2-6, with 10 bases fitting TRBD1. This CDR3 is 18 amino acids long. Germline lookup yields CDR1 SGHDT and CDR2 YYEEEE. V dropped 4 bases and J dropped 2; count of bases not matched to a gene: 9. Here the CDR3 reads CASSLWTGGFAGANVLTF. The DNA for the CDR3 is TGTGCCAGCAGCCTGTGGACAGGGGGGTTTGCTGGGGCCAACGTCCTGACTTTC.

This rearrangement joins TRBV14 to TRBJ2-3, with 7 bases matching TRBD1. The J segment lost 1 base and the V segment lost 5 bases, leaving 3 bases of the junction unmatched. The CDR3 runs 14 residues. Germline loops: CDR1 SGHDN, CDR2 FVKESK. Here the CDR3 reads CASSFTGGTDTQYF. In DNA, the CDR3 is TGTGCCAGCAGCTTTACAGGGGGCACAGATACGCAGTATTTT.

In regard to this clone: This may be a read error, as it is one base from a much larger clone. V gene TRBV12-3 or TRBV12-4 combines with J gene TRBJ1-6, with a possible D match to TRBD1 (5 bases). V lost 6 bases and J lost 8, with 8 bases in between. The CDR3 is 12 amino acids. In DNA form, the CDR3 reads TGTGCCAGCAGCCCAGGGTATTCACCCCTCCACTTT. This codes for CASSPGYSPLHF.

The gene calls are TRBV3-1 (or the pseudogene TRBV3-2) and TRBJ1-5; the D is unclear. The CDR3 loop spans 14 amino acids. The germline V and J ends were trimmed by 4 bases and 5 bases, with 12 bases remaining between them. Germline V gene lookup returns CDR1 LGHDT and CDR2 YNNKEL (reference sequence). The CDR3 DNA sequence: TGTGCCAGCAGCCGGGAGCTGGCCGATCAGCCCCAGCATTTT. Translated, it gives CASSRELADQPQHF.

This chain joins TRBV5-1 and TRBJ2-2, with D hard to call. V was shortened by 1 base and J by 0 bases, with 4 bases between the two germline ends. Germline CDR1 and CDR2: SGHRS and YFSETQ. The length of the CDR3 is 14 residues. For the CDR3, the DNA is TGCGCCAGCAGCTTGACAGCGAACACCGGGGAGCTGTTTTTT. Its translation: CASSLTANTGELFF.

V usage is TRBV27 and J usage is TRBJ1-2; D not certain. Looked up from germline, CDR1 is MNHEY and CDR2 is SMNVEV (reference sequence). The CDR3 covers 15 residues. Trimming shortened V by 0 bases and J by 9 bases, and 17 bases separated the two germline ends. CDR3 DNA: TGTGCCAGCAGTTTATCAGGGTTGGCCCGCGAGAGCTACACCTTC. Translation: CASSLSGLARESYTF.

The CDR3 nucleotides are TGTGCCAGCAGCCCGGGTGGAGGACTGAGCTCCTACGAGCAGTACGTC. It translates to CASSPGGGLSSYEQYV. V gene TRBV6-2 or TRBV6-3 combines with J gene TRBJ2-7; D perhaps matches TRBD2 (5 bases). Germline-derived CDR1 and CDR2 are MNHEY and SVGEGT. Trimming pared 6 bases from V and 0 bases from J, leaving 18 bases between. The CDR3 contains 16 residues.

The J gene is TRBJ1-2, the V gene TRBV6-5; perhaps TRBD1 as D (5 bases). The germline gives CDR1 MNHEY, CDR2 SVGAGI. This CDR3 is 16 amino acids long. Between the trimmed V and J ends, which lost 0 bases and 0 bases, there was a span of 11 bases. CDR3 protein: CASSYSWGVTNYGYTF. The CDR3 bases are TGTGCCAGCAGTTACTCATGGGGGGTTACTAACTATGGCTACACCTTC.

This clone occurred a few times. The rearrangement uses TRBV5-1 and TRBJ2-2, with D perhaps TRBD1 (6 bases). Trimming pared 4 bases from V and 4 bases from J, leaving 20 bases between. The CDR3 extends over 17 amino acids. The germline V gene encodes CDR1 SGHRS and CDR2 YFSETQ. The DNA for the CDR3 is TGCGCCAGCAGCACAGGGCCCGCAGCTAAGGGCACCGGGGAGCTGTTTTTT. This sequence encodes CASSTGPAAKGTGELFF.

The chain uses TRBV6-2 or TRBV6-3 and TRBJ1-5, with D possibly being TRBD1 (6 bases). With 4 bases removed from V and 5 bases from J, the gap between germline ends came to 15 bases. This CDR3 comprises 15 residues. CDR1 is MNHEY and CDR2 is SVGEGT in the germline V gene. The CDR3 sequence is CASSSAGGAYQPQHF. The CDR3 DNA follows: TGTGCCAGCAGTTCAGCGGGGGGGGCGTATCAGCCCCAGCATTTT.

The chain couples TRBV5-4 to TRBJ2-3; 8 positions match TRBD2. The V gene's germline CDR1 is SGHNT and CDR2 YYREEE (reference sequence). The length of the CDR3 is 14 residues. The trim removed 4 bases at V and 3 bases at J, leaving 4 bases unmatched. CDR3 sequence reads: CASSAGGVTDTQYF. DNA of the CDR3: TGTGCCAGCAGCGCCGGGGGGGTAACAGATACGCAGTATTTT.

The chain combines TRBV6-5 with TRBJ2-1; weak D call: TRBD1 (6 bases). Per the germline V gene, CDR1 is MNHEY and CDR2 is SVGAGI. Trimming stripped 7 bases from V and 8 bases from J, with 18 bases between. This CDR3 contains 14 residues. CDR3 sequence: CASKEQGVVDEQFF. The CDR3 DNA is TGTGCCAGCAAGGAACAGGGAGTGGTCGATGAGCAGTTCTTC.

The chain links TRBV12-3 or TRBV12-4 to TRBJ1-2, with a possible D match to TRBD1 (5 bases). The CDR3 totals 12 residues. The germline V and J ends were trimmed by 9 bases and 4 bases, with 12 bases remaining between them. The CDR3 coding sequence is TGTGCCAGTACAGGCTCCAGCTATGGCTACACCTTC. It codes for CASTGSSYGYTF.

Written as DNA, the CDR3 is TGCGCCAGCAGCTTGGTACCCCAGACGAACACCGGGGAGCTGTTTTTT. It encodes CASSLVPQTNTGELFF. The rearrangement uses TRBV5-1 and TRBJ2-2; the D is unclear. CDR1 and CDR2 (germline): SGHRS, YFSETQ. The length of the CDR3 is 16 residues. The V end was cut by 0 bases, the J end by 0 bases, with 9 bases between.

This clone has just a few counts. The chain uses TRBV2 and TRBJ1-5; 10 positions agree with TRBD1. V trimming: 6 bases; J trimming: 6 bases; junction bases outside the gene matches: 5. CDR1 is SNHLY and CDR2 is FYNNEI in the germline V gene. This CDR3 is built from 14 residues. The CDR3 sequence is CASRRQGASQPQHF. In nucleotides, the CDR3 is TGTGCCAGCAGGAGACAGGGGGCGAGTCAGCCCCAGCATTTT. The variable domain in full, with the rest retrieved from reference TRBV2 and TRBJ1-5, is EPEVTQTPSHQVTQMGQEVILRCVPISNHLYFYWYRQILGQKVEFLVSFYNNEISEKSEIFDDQFSVERPDGSNFTLKIRSTKLEDSAMYFCASRRQGASQPQHFGDGTRLSIL.

The V gene is TRBV10-3, the J gene TRBJ1-2; D remains ambiguous. Germline CDR1 and CDR2: ENHRY and SYGVKD. The CDR3 extends over 12 amino acids. V was shortened by 10 bases and J by 7 bases, with 16 bases between the two germline ends. CDR3 sequence reads: CATPGGWGGYTF. The CDR3 coding sequence is TGTGCCACCCCAGGAGGGTGGGGTGGCTACACCTTC.

The V call is TRBV3-1 (or the pseudogene TRBV3-2), the J call TRBJ1-4; D uncertain. The V gene lost 4 bases and the J gene lost 4 bases, with 7 bases spanning the gap. CDR1 LGHDT and CDR2 YNNKEL come from the germline V gene (reference sequence). The CDR3 length is 13 residues. DNA for the CDR3: TGTGCCAGCAGCCGAGGCCATAATGAAAAACTGTTTTTT. This gives the protein CASSRGHNEKLFF.

This chain connects TRBV15 to TRBJ2-7; D is undetermined. Looked up from germline, CDR1 is LNHNV and CDR2 is YYDKDF (reference sequence). The V gene lost 4 bases and the J gene lost 5 bases, with 6 bases spanning the gap. The CDR3 length is 11 residues. CDR3 residues: CATSNYDEQYV. CDR3 nucleotides: TGTGCCACCAGCAACTACGACGAGCAGTACGTC.

This clone has more than one count but fewer than ten. The rearrangement uses TRBV7-3 and TRBJ2-2, with 11 bases that match TRBD1. This CDR3 spans 15 amino acids. Germline CDR1 reads SGHTA; CDR2 reads FQGTGA. Trimming cost V 2 bases and J 5 bases; bases outside gene matches: 1. The CDR3 nucleotides read TGTGCCAGCAGCTTAGGACAGGGGGCAACCGGGGAGCTGTTTTTT. It translates to CASSLGQGATGELFF.

A single count supports this clone. The V call is TRBV7-3, the J call TRBJ2-3; 7 bases match TRBD1. This CDR3 has 14 amino acids. Germline CDR1 reads SGHTA; CDR2 reads FQGTGA. V dropped 5 bases and J dropped 2; count of bases not matched to a gene: 4. The CDR3 region has the DNA TGTGCCAGCAGCCAAGGGACAGCCACAGATACGCAGTATTTT. It yields the protein CASSQGTATDTQYF.

This chain uses TRBV3-1 (or the pseudogene TRBV3-2) with TRBJ2-3, with TRBD2 identical over 8 bases. The CDR3 contains 15 residues. Germline CDR1 is LGHDT and CDR2 is YNNKEL (reference sequence). Trimming at V came to 2 bases and at J to 5 bases, leaving 6 bases not matched to a gene. The CDR3 sequence is CASSQRGGGIDTQYF. In nucleotides, the CDR3 is TGTGCCAGCAGCCAACGGGGGGGTGGGATAGATACGCAGTATTTT.

This chain uses TRBV28 with TRBJ1-6; 7 bases map to TRBD1. Trimming cost V 3 bases and J 8 bases; bases outside gene matches: 7. The germline V gene encodes CDR1 MDHEN and CDR2 SYDVKM. This CDR3 region has 15 residues. The CDR3 is CASSFLRQGDSPLHF. The CDR3, as DNA: TGTGCCAGCAGTTTCCTCAGACAGGGAGATTCACCCCTCCACTTT.